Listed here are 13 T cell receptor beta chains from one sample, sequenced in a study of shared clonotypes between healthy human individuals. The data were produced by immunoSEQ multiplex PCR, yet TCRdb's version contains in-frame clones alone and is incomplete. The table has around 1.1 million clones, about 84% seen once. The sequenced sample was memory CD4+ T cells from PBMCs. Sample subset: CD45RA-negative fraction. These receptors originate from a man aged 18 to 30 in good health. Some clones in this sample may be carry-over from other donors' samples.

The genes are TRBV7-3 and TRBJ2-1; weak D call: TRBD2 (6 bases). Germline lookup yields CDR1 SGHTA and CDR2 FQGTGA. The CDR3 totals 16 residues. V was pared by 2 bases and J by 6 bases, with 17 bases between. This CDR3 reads CASSLDSGAGSNEQFF. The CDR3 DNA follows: TGTGCCAGCAGCTTAGATAGCGGAGCCGGATCCAATGAGCAGTTCTTC.

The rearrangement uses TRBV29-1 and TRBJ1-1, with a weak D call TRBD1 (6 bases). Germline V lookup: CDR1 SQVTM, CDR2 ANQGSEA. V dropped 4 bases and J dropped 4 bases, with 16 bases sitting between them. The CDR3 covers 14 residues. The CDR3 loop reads CSVGGGGRLTEAFF. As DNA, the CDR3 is TGCAGCGTTGGGGGCGGGGGGCGCCTCACTGAAGCTTTCTTT.

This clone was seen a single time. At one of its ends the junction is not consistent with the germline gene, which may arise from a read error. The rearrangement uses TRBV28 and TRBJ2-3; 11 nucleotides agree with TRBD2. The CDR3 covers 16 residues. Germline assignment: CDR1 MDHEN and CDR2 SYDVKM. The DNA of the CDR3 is TGTGCCAGCAGTTTAAGCGGCCGGGGGGGGACTAGCGGTTCCGATTTT. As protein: CASSLSGRGGTSGSDF. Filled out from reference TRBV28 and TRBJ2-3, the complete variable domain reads DVKVTQSSRYLVKRTGEKVFLECVQDMDHENMFWYRQDPGLGLRLIYFSYDVKMKEKGDIPEGYSVSREKKERFSLILESASTNQTSMYLCASSLSGRGGTSGSDFGPGTRLTVL.

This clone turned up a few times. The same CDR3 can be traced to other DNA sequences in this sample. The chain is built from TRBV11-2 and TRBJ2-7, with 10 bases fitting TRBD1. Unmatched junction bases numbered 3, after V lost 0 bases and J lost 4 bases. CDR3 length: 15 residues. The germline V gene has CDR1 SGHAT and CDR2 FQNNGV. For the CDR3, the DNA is TGTGCCAGCAGCTTAGATAGGGACAGGGGTTACGAGCAGTACTTC. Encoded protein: CASSLDRDRGYEQYF.

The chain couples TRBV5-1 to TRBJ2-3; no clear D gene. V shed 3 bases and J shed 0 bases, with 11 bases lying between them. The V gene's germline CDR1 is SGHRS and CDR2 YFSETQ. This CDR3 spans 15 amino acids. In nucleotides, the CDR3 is TGCGCCAGCAGCTCTGAACAGCCTAGCACAGATACGCAGTATTTT. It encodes CASSSEQPSTDTQYF.

CDR3 residues: CASSQDRDRRDGIQYF. CDR3 coding DNA: TGCGCCAGCAGCCAAGATCGGGACAGGAGGGACGGTATTCAGTACTTC. This rearrangement joins TRBV4-1 to TRBJ2-4, with TRBD1 matching over 8 bases. With V trimmed by 0 bases and J by 10 bases, 11 bases remained unmatched. CDR1 is MGHRA, CDR2 YSYEKL, per germline. The CDR3 length is 16 residues.

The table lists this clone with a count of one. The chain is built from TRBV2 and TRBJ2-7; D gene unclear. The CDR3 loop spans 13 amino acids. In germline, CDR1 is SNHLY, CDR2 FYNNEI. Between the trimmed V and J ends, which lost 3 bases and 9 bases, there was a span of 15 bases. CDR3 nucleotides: TGTGCCAGCAGTGACAGGTCCGAAGCGTCGCAGTACTTC. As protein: CASSDRSEASQYF.

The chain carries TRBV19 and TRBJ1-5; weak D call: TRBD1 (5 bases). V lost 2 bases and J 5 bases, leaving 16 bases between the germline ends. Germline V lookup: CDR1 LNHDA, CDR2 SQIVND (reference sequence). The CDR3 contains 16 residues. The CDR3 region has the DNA TGTGCCAGTAGTATAAACCCAACAGGCGATTATCAGCCCCAGCATTTT. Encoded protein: CASSINPTGDYQPQHF.

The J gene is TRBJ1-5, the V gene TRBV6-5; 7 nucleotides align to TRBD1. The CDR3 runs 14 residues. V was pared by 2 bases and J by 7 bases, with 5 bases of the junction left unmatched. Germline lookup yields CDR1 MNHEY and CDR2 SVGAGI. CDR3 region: CASSYQGDGQPQHF. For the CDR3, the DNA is TGTGCCAGCAGTTACCAGGGGGATGGACAGCCCCAGCATTTT.

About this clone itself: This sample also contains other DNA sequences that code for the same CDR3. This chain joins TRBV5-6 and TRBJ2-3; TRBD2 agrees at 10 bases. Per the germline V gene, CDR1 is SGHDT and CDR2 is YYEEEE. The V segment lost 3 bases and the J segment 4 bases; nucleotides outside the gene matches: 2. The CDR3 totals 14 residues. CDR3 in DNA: TGTGCCAGCAGCTCCCTAGCGGGAGCAGATACGCAGTATTTT. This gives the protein CASSSLAGADTQYF.

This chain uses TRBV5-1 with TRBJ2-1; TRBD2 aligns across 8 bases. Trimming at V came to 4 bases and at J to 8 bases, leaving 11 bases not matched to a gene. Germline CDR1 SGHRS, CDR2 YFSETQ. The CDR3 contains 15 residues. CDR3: CASSGYSGIGDEQFF. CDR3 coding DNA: TGCGCCAGCAGCGGATATAGCGGGATCGGAGATGAGCAGTTCTTC. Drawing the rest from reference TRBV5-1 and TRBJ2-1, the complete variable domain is KAGVTQTPRYLIKTRGQQVTLSCSPISGHRSVSWYQQTPGQGLQFLFEYFSETQRNKGNFPGRFSGRQFSNSRSEMNVSTLELGDSALYLCASSGYSGIGDEQFFGPGTRLTVL.

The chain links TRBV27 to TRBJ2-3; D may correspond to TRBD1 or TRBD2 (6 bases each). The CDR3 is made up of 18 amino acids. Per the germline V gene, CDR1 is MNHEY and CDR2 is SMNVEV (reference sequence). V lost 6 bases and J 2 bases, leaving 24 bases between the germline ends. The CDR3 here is CASSQGTGAFAHTDTQYF. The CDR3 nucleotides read TGTGCCAGCAGCCAAGGGACGGGGGCGTTCGCACACACAGATACGCAGTATTTT.

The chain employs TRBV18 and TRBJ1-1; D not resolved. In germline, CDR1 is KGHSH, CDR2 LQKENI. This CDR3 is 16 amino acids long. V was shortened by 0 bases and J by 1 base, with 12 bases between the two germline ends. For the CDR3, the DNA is TGTGCCAGCTCACCACCGGTTGGGGTCGCGAACACTGAAGCTTTCTTT. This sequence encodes CASSPPVGVANTEAFF.